The present T cell receptor beta chain was sequenced within a study of blood T cell repertoires in COVID-19. Study overall: Nucleic acid was either cDNA or gDNA, and it came from T cells, B-cell-depleted T cells, or PBMCs.

There are 16 residues in the CDR3. With 5 bases clipped from V and 0 bases from J, the junction kept 7 bases outside the gene matches. The germline gives CDR1 MGHRA, CDR2 YSYEKL. Under the authors' procedure: Estimation of nucleated cell counts relied on the amplification of reference gene primers. Only in-frame clones appear in the TCRdb table, and some are missing; sequencing was by immunoSEQ multiplex PCR. For V, J and clone size, that table is used; D and trimming come from the DNA. The top ten hold about 1.2% of the sample, which has some 370,000 clones, around 89% seen once. This chain uses TRBV4-1 with TRBJ2-4, with 7 bases aligning to TRBD2. The source is a man aged 35 to 55 with acute or convalescent COVID-19. What was sequenced was peripheral blood. CDR3 residues: CASSYGGNLAKNIQYF. Here the CDR3 DNA reads TGCGCCAGCAGCTACGGGGGGAACCTAGCCAAAAACATTCAGTACTTC.